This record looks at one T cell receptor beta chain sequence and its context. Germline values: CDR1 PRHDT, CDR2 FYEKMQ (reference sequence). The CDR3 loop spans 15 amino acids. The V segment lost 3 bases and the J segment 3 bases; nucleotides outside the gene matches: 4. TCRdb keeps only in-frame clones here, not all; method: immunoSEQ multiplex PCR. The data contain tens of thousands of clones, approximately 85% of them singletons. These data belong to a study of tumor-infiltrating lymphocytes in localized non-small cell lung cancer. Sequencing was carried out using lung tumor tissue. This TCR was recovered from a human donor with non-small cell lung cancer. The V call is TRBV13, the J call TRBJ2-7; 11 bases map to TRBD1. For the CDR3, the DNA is TGTGCCAGCAGCTTGACCGGGACAGGGGGCTACGAGCAGTACTTC. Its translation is CASSLTGTGGYEQYF. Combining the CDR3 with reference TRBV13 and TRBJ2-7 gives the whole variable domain AAGVIQSPRHLIKEKRETATLKCYPIPRHDTVYWYQQGPGQDPQFLISFYEKMQSDKGSIPDRFSAQQFSDYHSELNMSSLELGDSALYFCASSLTGTGGYEQYFGPGTRLTVT.